This T cell receptor (beta chain) was retrieved from a study of blood T cells in healthy people across ages. Looking at the study overall: Per two T cells, about one barcoded beta molecule was captured through template switching. Findings of the study overall: Estimates of total diversity, which came from one million sequenced T cells, were considered to be underestimates. In these data, TCR beta diversity tracked strongly with naive T cell percentage.

Then a second PCR, running about 6 to 12 cycles, was carried out with a sample-barcoded 5' primer and a J-beta primer mix. TCRdb recomputed calls from the 5' RACE reads with MiXCR, one row per CDR3 protein. Found here are 1.5 million to 2 million distinct CDR3 sequences, approximately 30% of them singletons; the top ten hold more than 6%. The germline V gene encodes CDR1 SGHKS and CDR2 YYEKEE (reference sequence). This CDR3 region has 14 residues. V lost 0 bases to trimming and J lost 6 bases, with 12 bases between them. Peripheral blood, roughly 9.3 milliliters per donor, was collected. Concerning this clonotype itself: Its antigen is unknown.

The rearrangement uses TRBV5-5 and TRBJ1-1; D remains unclear. Sequencing used blood. This TCR came from a woman between 25 and 40 years old in good health. This chain's CDR3 is CASSLGSGFAEAFF. The CDR3 DNA sequence: TGTGCCAGCAGCTTGGGCTCGGGGTTTGCTGAAGCTTTCTTT.